This T cell receptor beta chain was retrieved from a study of prognosis after radiotherapy for stage I lung cancer. Study as a whole: All non-small cell lung cancer patients were considered medically inoperable. Findings and caveats of the study: Some patients went on to develop distant metastases. Their Shannon entropy after stereotactic body radiation therapy was lower, and its change from baseline was also lower. Median unique TCR clone counts of approximately 9,100 versus 7,200 showed a fall after stereotactic body radiation therapy.

Comments on this clonotype: The target antigen is unknown.

Template was genomic DNA; TCR beta CDR3 amplified in two multiplex PCR rounds. Round-one PCR had primers specific to each TRBV and TRBJ gene. TCRdb passed the multiplex PCR reads through MiXCR, listing each CDR3 protein once. The table records about 12,000 distinct CDR3 sequences, around half of them present only once. V lost 11 bases and J lost 8; bases outside the gene matches: 10. The CDR3 consists of 13 residues. CDR1 is SGHTA, CDR2 FQGNSA, per germline. This chain connects TRBV7-2 to TRBJ2-1, with 9 bases lining up with TRBD2. Here the sequenced sample was PBMCs, taken before or after stereotactic body radiation therapy (not recorded which). This TCR derives from a donor over 45 with non-small cell lung cancer. CDR3 in DNA: TGTGCCGGCGCACTAGCGGGTATCCATGAGCAGTTCTTC. Encoded protein: CAGALAGIHEQFF.